This T cell receptor beta chain was documented in a study of siplizumab effects on memory and regulatory T cells. Assay: immunoSEQ multiplex PCR; the TCRdb copy retains only in-frame clones and omits some. The data contain some 65,000 clones, 80% to 90% of them singletons. This CDR3 is 12 amino acids long. Unmatched junction bases numbered 2, after V lost 9 bases and J lost 7 bases. CDR1 is LNHDA and CDR2 is SQIVND in the germline V gene (reference sequence). The TCR comes from a human donor in good health. The material sequenced was Tregs sorted from blood. The rearrangement uses TRBV19 and TRBJ1-6; 8 nucleotides match TRBD1. CDR3 sequence (DNA): TGTGCCAGCAGGGGGCTCAATTCACCCCTCCACTTT. It yields the protein CASRGLNSPLHF.